A single sample gave rise to the 24 T cell receptor beta chains below, sequenced in a study of control samples from healthy donors and cancer patients. Only in-frame clones appear in the TCRdb table, and some are missing; sequencing was by immunoSEQ multiplex PCR. The data hold about 120,000 clones, with about nine tenths observed a single time. Sequencing was done on a sample of blood. The receptors were sampled from a man aged 35-49 years in good health.

This chain joins TRBV15 and TRBJ2-6, with D possibly TRBD1 on 6 matching bases. The germline gives CDR1 LNHNV, CDR2 YYDKDF (reference sequence). The CDR3 length is 17 residues. V gave up 1 base and J gave up 4 bases, with 14 bases separating them. This chain's CDR3 is CATSRGFGQPGANVLTF. The CDR3 DNA reads TGTGCCACCAGCAGAGGGTTTGGACAGCCGGGGGCCAACGTCCTGACTTTC.

The rearrangement uses TRBV7-9 and TRBJ1-3, with D perhaps TRBD1 (5 bases). CDR3 size: 14 residues. Germline values: CDR1 SEHNR, CDR2 FQNEAQ (reference sequence). The V end lost 5 bases, the J end lost 1 base, and 9 bases lay between the germline ends. The CDR3 DNA is TGTGCCAGCAGCCGTCAGGGTTCTGGAAACACCATATATTTT. As protein: CASSRQGSGNTIYF.

V usage is TRBV7-9 and J usage is TRBJ2-7; perhaps TRBD1 as D (6 bases). The germline V gene has CDR1 SEHNR and CDR2 FQNEAQ (reference sequence). This CDR3 is 15 amino acids long. The V and J ends lost 5 bases and 4 bases respectively, with 18 bases between them. CDR3 loop: CASSAEDRLKYEQYF. As DNA, the CDR3 is TGTGCCAGCAGCGCCGAGGACAGACTAAAATACGAGCAGTACTTC.

The J gene is TRBJ2-7, the V gene TRBV11-2; 11 bases are a match to TRBD1. The CDR3 consists of 14 residues. V was pared by 5 bases and J by 4 bases, with 4 bases of the junction left unmatched. The germline gives CDR1 SGHAT, CDR2 FQNNGV. This CDR3 is CASSIGQGAYEQYF. The CDR3 bases are TGTGCCAGCAGCATTGGACAGGGGGCATACGAGCAGTACTTC.

The genes are TRBV2 and TRBJ2-3, with 9 bases aligning to TRBD2. After removal of 3 bases from V and 4 bases from J, the junction contained 11 bases not matched to a gene. This CDR3 region has 17 residues. The germline CDR1 and CDR2 sequences are SNHLY and FYNNEI. CDR3 amino acids: CASSDPTRGGPADTQYF. The CDR3 nucleotides are TGTGCCAGCAGTGACCCTACGCGGGGGGGGCCGGCAGATACGCAGTATTTT.

This clone was picked up one time. The CDR3, as DNA: TGTGCCGGGATGAGCGGGATCGCCACAGATACGCAGTATTTT. Translated: CAGMSGIATDTQYF. The chain joins TRBV30 to TRBJ2-3; 7 nucleotides agree with TRBD2. With V trimmed by 8 bases and J by 2 bases, 10 bases remained unmatched. The CDR3 has 14 residues. In germline, CDR1 is GTSNPN, CDR2 SVGIG (reference sequence).

The V and J genes are TRBV7-8 and TRBJ1-2; D is ambiguous. The germline V and J ends were trimmed by 0 bases and 4 bases, with 15 bases remaining between them. The CDR3 length is 16 residues. Germline CDR1 is SGHVS and CDR2 is FQNEAQ. The CDR3 coding sequence is TGTGCCAGCAGCTTAGCGGGGATAGGTATGAGCTATGGCTACACCTTC. It translates to CASSLAGIGMSYGYTF.

The chain has TRBV3-1 (or the pseudogene TRBV3-2) and TRBJ1-1, with 10 positions matching TRBD1. V trimming: 3 bases; J trimming: 4 bases; junction bases outside the gene matches: 2. The CDR3 spans 14 residues. Per germline, CDR1 LGHDT and CDR2 YNNKEL (reference sequence). The CDR3 coding sequence is TGTGCCAGCAGCCATGGGACAGGGGTCACTGAAGCTTTCTTT. This gives the protein CASSHGTGVTEAFF.

This clone occurred once. The chain combines TRBV27 with TRBJ1-2; 9 positions agree with TRBD1. The CDR3 is made up of 16 amino acids. The J segment lost 3 bases and the V segment lost 2 bases, leaving 7 bases of the junction unmatched. CDR1 is MNHEY, CDR2 SMNVEV, per germline (reference sequence). CDR3 nucleotide sequence: TGTGCCAGCAGTTTAGTGGGACAGGGTGCCTACTATGGCTACACCTTC. Amino acids: CASSLVGQGAYYGYTF.

The chain recombines TRBV29-1 with TRBJ2-3; perhaps D is TRBD1 or TRBD2 (5 bases each). CDR1 and CDR2 from the germline V gene are SQVTM and ANQGSEA. Trimming shortened V by 5 bases and J by 4 bases, and 19 bases separated the two germline ends. CDR3 length: 15 residues. In nucleotides, the CDR3 is TGCAGCGTTTCGGGGCGGAATGCTAGGGCAGATACGCAGTATTTT. It specifies CSVSGRNARADTQYF.

The chain recombines TRBV5-5 with TRBJ2-7; TRBD1 might be the D (6 bases). Germline V gene sequence: CDR1 SGHKS, CDR2 YYEKEE (reference sequence). The CDR3 covers 13 residues. Trimming pared 4 bases from V and 3 bases from J, leaving 11 bases between. CDR3 DNA sequence: TGTGCCAGCAGCCCGGGACACAGCTACGAGCAGTACTTC. This gives the protein CASSPGHSYEQYF. The variable domain in full, completed from reference TRBV5-5 and TRBJ2-7, reads DAGVTQSPTHLIKTRGQQVTLRCSPISGHKSVSWYQQVLGQGPQFIFQYYEKEERGRGNFPDRFSARQFPNYSSELNVNALLLGDSALYLCASSPGHSYEQYFGPGTRLTVT.

The J gene is TRBJ1-4, the V gene TRBV4-1, with D unclear. There are 13 residues in the CDR3. Germline V gives CDR1 MGHRA, CDR2 YSYEKL. Trimming pared 5 bases from V and 6 bases from J, leaving 10 bases between. The CDR3 sequence is CASSRADDEKLFF. The CDR3 DNA reads as TGCGCCAGCAGCAGGGCCGATGATGAAAAACTGTTTTTT.

V is TRBV19 and J is TRBJ1-1; a weak D match, TRBD1 (5 bases). V was pared by 7 bases and J by 0 bases, with 18 bases between. CDR1 is LNHDA and CDR2 is SQIVND in the germline V gene (reference sequence). CDR3 length equals 16 residues. The CDR3 sequence is CASTTKFREVNTEAFF. The CDR3 nucleotides are TGTGCCAGTACCACTAAATTCAGGGAGGTGAACACTGAAGCTTTCTTT.

The chain uses TRBV24-1 and TRBJ2-2; the match to TRBD1 covers 10 bases. The CDR3 extends over 16 amino acids. Unmatched junction bases numbered 6, after V lost 4 bases and J lost 5 bases. Germline V gives CDR1 KGHDR, CDR2 SFDVKD. The CDR3 nucleotides read TGTGCCACCAGTGACCCCGGGACAGGGGAAACCGGGGAGCTGTTTTTT. Translation: CATSDPGTGETGELFF.

This clone was seen a single time. This sample includes further DNA sequences coding for the same CDR3. The V gene is TRBV9, the J gene TRBJ2-7; 9 nucleotides match TRBD2. The V segment lost 3 bases and the J segment 2 bases; nucleotides outside the gene matches: 3. The germline V gene has CDR1 SGDLS and CDR2 YYNGEE. The CDR3 loop spans 14 amino acids. The CDR3 spells CASSGSGGAYEQYF. CDR3 nucleotides: TGTGCCAGCAGCGGTAGCGGGGGCGCCTACGAGCAGTACTTC.

The rearrangement uses TRBV6-6 and TRBJ1-2; 11 nucleotides agree with TRBD1. Looked up from germline, CDR1 is MNHNY and CDR2 is SVGAGI (reference sequence). The CDR3 has 14 amino acids. With V trimmed by 7 bases and J by 7 bases, 8 bases remained unmatched. The CDR3 nucleotides read TGTGCCAGCACCCGGACAGGGGGCTTCCTTGGCTACACCTTC. Protein: CASTRTGGFLGYTF.

A single count supports this clone. The CDR3 DNA reads TGTGCCAGCAGTTACGCACGGACTTATGGCTACACCTTC. Its protein product is CASSYARTYGYTF. The chain couples TRBV6-5 to TRBJ1-2; no reliable D call. This CDR3 contains 13 residues. Looked up from germline, CDR1 is MNHEY and CDR2 is SVGAGI. V was pared by 2 bases and J by 5 bases, with 9 bases between.

V gene TRBV3-1 (or the pseudogene TRBV3-2) combines with J gene TRBJ1-1, with a tentative D call TRBD1 (6 bases). This CDR3 has 15 amino acids. Trimming removed 4 bases at V and 1 base at J, with 13 bases between. Germline values: CDR1 LGHDT, CDR2 YNNKEL (reference sequence). The CDR3 sequence: CASSPQGRTNTEAFF. For the CDR3, the DNA is TGTGCCAGCAGCCCACAGGGACGCACGAACACTGAAGCTTTCTTT.

This chain uses TRBV7-2 with TRBJ2-7; D not resolved. V was shortened by 1 base and J by 0 bases, with 7 bases between the two germline ends. Germline V gene data show CDR1 as SGHTA and CDR2 as FQGNSA. This CDR3 is 14 amino acids long. The CDR3 protein is CASSLGRSSYEQYF. The CDR3 region has the DNA TGTGCCAGCAGCTTAGGACGGAGCTCCTACGAGCAGTACTTC.

This clone was picked up one time. This same CDR3 is encoded by further DNA sequences in the sample. V and J are TRBV20-1 and TRBJ2-3; 7 bases fit TRBD2. In germline, CDR1 is DFQATT, CDR2 SNEGSKA (reference sequence). After removal of 3 bases from V and 6 bases from J, the junction contained 0 bases not matched to a gene. The CDR3 spans 11 residues. CDR3 DNA: TGCAGTGCTAGGGGGGGGGATACGCAGTATTTT. Translation: CSARGGDTQYF.

The chain links TRBV30 to TRBJ1-2, with D maybe TRBD1 (6 bases). The CDR3 totals 14 residues. V lost 3 bases and J lost 2, with 13 bases in between. Germline V gene data show CDR1 as GTSNPN and CDR2 as SVGIG (reference sequence). DNA of the CDR3: TGTGCCTGGAGCCCTAAGGGGGAGAACTATGGCTACACCTTC. This codes for CAWSPKGENYGYTF. Full variable domain (remainder filled in from reference TRBV30 and TRBJ1-2): SQTIHQWPATLVQPVGSPLSLECTVEGTSNPNLYWYRQAAGRGLQLLFYSVGIGQISSEVPQNLSASRPQDRQFILSSKKLLLSDSGFYLCAWSPKGENYGYTFGSGTRLTVV.

This chain links TRBV30 with TRBJ1-1; unclear D gene. The germline gives CDR1 GTSNPN, CDR2 SVGIG (reference sequence). Trimming shortened V by 2 bases and J by 1 base, and 17 bases separated the two germline ends. The CDR3 consists of 16 residues. The CDR3 loop is CAWSPWTTDPNTEAFF. CDR3 nucleotide sequence: TGTGCCTGGAGTCCATGGACGACGGATCCGAACACTGAAGCTTTCTTT.

This clone was observed a few times. V gene TRBV19 combines with J gene TRBJ2-6; 7 nucleotides match TRBD1. This CDR3 has 19 residues. The trim removed 0 bases at V and 0 bases at J, leaving 8 bases unmatched. From germline, CDR1 is LNHDA and CDR2 SQIVND (reference sequence). The CDR3 nucleotides read TGTGCCAGTAGTATAGATAAGGGACAGCCAAGCTCTGGGGCCAACGTCCTGACTTTC. Residues: CASSIDKGQPSSGANVLTF. Together with reference TRBV19 and TRBJ2-6, the CDR3 gives the full variable domain: DGGITQSPKYLFRKEGQNVTLSCEQNLNHDAMYWYRQDPGQGLRLIYYSQIVNDFQKGDIAEGYSVSREKKESFPLTVTSAQKNPTAFYLCASSIDKGQPSSGANVLTFGAGSRLTVL.

The gene calls are TRBV4-1 and TRBJ1-2, with TRBD1 as a possible D gene (5 bases). CDR3 length: 16 amino acids. Trimming took off 6 bases at V and 8 bases at J, with 25 bases between the two ends. CDR1 MGHRA and CDR2 YSYEKL come from the germline V gene. The DNA of the CDR3 is TGCGCCAGCAGTCAAACCACGGGTAGGGGACTTCTGGGCTACACCTTC. This translates into CASSQTTGRGLLGYTF.